The next 31 T cell receptor beta chains were all read from a single sample in a study of T cell responses to AZD1222 COVID-19 vaccine. The assay was immunoSEQ multiplex PCR, and TCRdb's table has in-frame clones only and misses some. Of more than 95,000 clones listed, 90% are singletons. The sample consisted of peripheral blood, taken on day 0 of MenACWY control vaccination. These receptor sequences come from an adult in good health.

The J gene is TRBJ2-2, the V gene TRBV15; 11 nucleotides match TRBD1. This CDR3 spans 15 amino acids. The V and J ends lost 3 bases and 5 bases, in that order; junction bases with no gene match: 2. CDR1 is LNHNV and CDR2 is YYDKDF in the germline V gene (reference sequence). The CDR3 loop is CATSRGTGGTGELFF. The CDR3 region has the DNA TGTGCCACCAGCAGGGGGACAGGGGGGACCGGGGAGCTGTTTTTT.

The chain combines TRBV28 with TRBJ1-1; D gene uncertain. Germline-derived CDR1 and CDR2 are MDHEN and SYDVKM. V lost 7 bases and J lost 5, with 14 bases in between. The CDR3 totals 13 residues. In nucleotides, the CDR3 is TGTGCCAGCAAGCCGGCAGATGCTACTGAAGCTTTCTTT. It codes for CASKPADATEAFF.

The rearrangement joins TRBV27 to TRBJ1-1, with TRBD1 matching 9 bases. Germline CDR1 is MNHEY and CDR2 is SMNVEV (reference sequence). V dropped 1 base and J dropped 7; count of bases not matched to a gene: 4. The length of the CDR3 is 14 residues. CDR3 loop: CASSLYRGQGEAFF. For the CDR3, the DNA is TGTGCCAGCAGTTTATACAGGGGGCAGGGTGAAGCTTTCTTT.

This clone was picked up a small number of times. The rearrangement uses TRBV28 and TRBJ2-2; no reliable D call. V shed 5 bases and J shed 4 bases, with 14 bases lying between them. Germline V gene lookup returns CDR1 MDHEN and CDR2 SYDVKM. The length of the CDR3 is 15 residues. The CDR3 loop reads CASSQMLELTGELFF. The DNA for the CDR3 is TGTGCCAGCAGTCAGATGTTGGAACTCACCGGGGAGCTGTTTTTT. The complete variable domain, with remaining parts taken from reference TRBV28 and TRBJ2-2, reads DVKVTQSSRYLVKRTGEKVFLECVQDMDHENMFWYRQDPGLGLRLIYFSYDVKMKEKGDIPEGYSVSREKKERFSLILESASTNQTSMYLCASSQMLELTGELFFGEGSRLTVL.

V gene TRBV4-2 combines with J gene TRBJ2-2, with D tentatively TRBD2 (5 bases). CDR3 length: 18 residues. The germline V gene has CDR1 LGHNA and CDR2 YNFKEQ. V dropped 0 bases and J dropped 2 bases, with 16 bases sitting between them. CDR3 region: CASSQDTSGSPNTGELFF. The CDR3 DNA reads TGTGCCAGCAGCCAAGATACCTCGGGGAGCCCCAACACCGGGGAGCTGTTTTTT.

This chain connects TRBV19 to TRBJ2-3; either TRBD1 or TRBD2 may fit D (5 bases each). Trimming pared 1 base from V and 1 base from J, leaving 12 bases between. Per the germline V gene, CDR1 is LNHDA and CDR2 is SQIVND (reference sequence). CDR3 length equals 16 residues. The CDR3 region is CASSIVGAGGTDTQYF. The CDR3 bases are TGTGCCAGTAGTATAGTAGGGGCCGGGGGCACAGATACGCAGTATTTT. The variable domain in full, completed from reference TRBV19 and TRBJ2-3, reads DGGITQSPKYLFRKEGQNVTLSCEQNLNHDAMYWYRQDPGQGLRLIYYSQIVNDFQKGDIAEGYSVSREKKESFPLTVTSAQKNPTAFYLCASSIVGAGGTDTQYFGPGTRLTVL.

The rearrangement uses TRBV25-1 and TRBJ2-1; D is undetermined. CDR1 and CDR2 from the germline V gene are MGHDK and SYGVNS. Trimming left V 0 bases short and J 10 bases short, with 4 bases between. This CDR3 spans 11 amino acids. CDR3 amino acids: CASSEYGEQFF. CDR3 in DNA: TGTGCCAGCAGTGAATATGGGGAGCAGTTCTTC.

The chain joins TRBV5-1 to TRBJ2-3; D is uncertain. Trimming removed 2 bases at V and 4 bases at J, with 8 bases between. CDR3 length equals 13 residues. Germline V lookup: CDR1 SGHRS, CDR2 YFSETQ. CDR3 bases: TGCGCCAGCAGCTTCCCGGGTGCAGATACGCAGTATTTT. Its translation is CASSFPGADTQYF.

This clone showed up just once. The chain has TRBV29-1 and TRBJ1-2, with D unresolved. CDR1 and CDR2 from the germline V gene are SQVTM and ANQGSEA. V lost 7 bases, J lost 1 base, and 13 bases lay in between. The CDR3 has 13 amino acids. In DNA, the CDR3 is TGCAGCGCCGCGGGTCTTCTTAACTATGGCTACACCTTC. It is translated as CSAAGLLNYGYTF.

This chain connects TRBV4-1 to TRBJ1-1; 7 bases match TRBD1. The J segment lost 4 bases and the V segment lost 2 bases, leaving 7 bases of the junction unmatched. CDR1 is MGHRA and CDR2 is YSYEKL in the germline V gene. This CDR3 region has 15 residues. The CDR3 loop reads CASSQSPAGGTEAFF. In DNA, the CDR3 is TGCGCCAGCAGCCAAAGCCCCGCAGGGGGCACTGAAGCTTTCTTT.

The CDR3 is CASSSLQETQYF. CDR3 nucleotide sequence: TGCGCCAGCAGCTCCCTTCAGGAGACCCAGTACTTC. The gene calls are TRBV5-1 and TRBJ2-5; D is ambiguous. This CDR3 spans 12 amino acids. CDR1 is SGHRS, CDR2 YFSETQ, per germline. Trimming pared 3 bases from V and 5 bases from J, leaving 8 bases between.

This clone was counted a few times. This chain joins TRBV6-5 and TRBJ2-5; TRBD2 agrees at 9 bases. This CDR3 region has 15 residues. Germline V gene data show CDR1 as MNHEY and CDR2 as SVGAGI. With 6 bases clipped from V and 4 bases from J, the junction kept 9 bases outside the gene matches. The CDR3 here is CASRQSGGPGETQYF. The CDR3 DNA follows: TGTGCCAGCAGACAAAGCGGGGGGCCGGGAGAGACCCAGTACTTC.

Only one count was recorded for this clone. This chain uses TRBV18 with TRBJ2-1; tentatively, D is TRBD1 (6 bases). Germline CDR1 KGHSH, CDR2 LQKENI. V was cut by 2 bases and J by 5 bases, with 16 bases left in between. CDR3 size: 16 residues. CDR3 residues: CASSPTGHTKNNEQFF. CDR3 nucleotide sequence: TGTGCCAGCTCACCAACGGGACACACGAAGAACAATGAGCAGTTCTTC.

The rearrangement joins TRBV2 to TRBJ1-6; D remains unclear. This CDR3 is 15 amino acids long. V was shortened by 6 bases and J by 9 bases, with 18 bases between the two germline ends. The germline V gene has CDR1 SNHLY and CDR2 FYNNEI. DNA for the CDR3: TGTGCCAGCAGACCTCGACAAGGCCAAATTTCACCCCTCCACTTT. Its translation is CASRPRQGQISPLHF.

V and J are TRBV10-2 and TRBJ1-2; D is ambiguous. Trimming pared 2 bases from V and 8 bases from J, leaving 12 bases between. There are 13 residues in the CDR3. Germline-derived CDR1 and CDR2 are WSHSY and SAAADI. CDR3 region: CASSERPGHGYTF. For the CDR3, the DNA is TGCGCCAGCAGTGAGCGGCCTGGTCACGGCTACACCTTC.

This clone was counted only a few times. The V and J genes are TRBV9 and TRBJ1-6; the D is unclear. The V end lost 3 bases, the J end lost 8 bases, and 12 bases lay between the germline ends. The CDR3 sequence is 14 residues long. Germline V gene lookup returns CDR1 SGDLS and CDR2 YYNGEE. CDR3 sequence (DNA): TGTGCCAGCAGCGCGGGTGTCGATCATTCACCCCTCCACTTT. Translating it yields CASSAGVDHSPLHF.

CDR3: CASRIRENQPQHF. CDR3 DNA: TGTGCCAGCAGAATTAGGGAGAATCAGCCCCAGCATTTT. This chain connects TRBV12-3 or TRBV12-4 to TRBJ1-5; D gene uncertain. V lost 6 bases to trimming and J lost 4 bases, with 10 bases between them. The CDR3 runs 13 residues.

V usage is TRBV18 and J usage is TRBJ1-3; D uncertain. The CDR3 is made up of 15 amino acids. In germline, CDR1 is KGHSH, CDR2 LQKENI. V was cut by 3 bases and J by 0 bases, with 9 bases left in between. CDR3 nucleotide sequence: TGTGCCAGCTCACCCGGACGGGCCTCTGGAAACACCATATATTTT. Its protein is CASSPGRASGNTIYF.

The chain carries TRBV7-9 and TRBJ2-2; 9 bases map to TRBD2. The CDR3 runs 16 residues. From germline, CDR1 is SEHNR and CDR2 FQNEAQ (reference sequence). V lost 4 bases to trimming and J lost 6 bases; unmatched junction nucleotides: 9. In DNA form, the CDR3 reads TGTGCCAGCAGCTATAGCGGGAGTGGGGGCGCCGGGGAGCTGTTTTTT. This encodes CASSYSGSGGAGELFF.

The V and J genes are TRBV7-6 and TRBJ2-2; 15 nucleotides line up with TRBD2. The CDR3 consists of 18 residues. Germline values: CDR1 SGHVS, CDR2 FNYEAQ. Trimming cost V 5 bases and J 1 base; bases outside gene matches: 5. As DNA, the CDR3 is TGTGCCAGCAGCCCAGGACTAGCGGGAGGGGTGAACACCGGGGAGCTGTTTTTT. Protein: CASSPGLAGGVNTGELFF.

The rearrangement links TRBV7-2 to TRBJ2-5, with 9 nucleotides matching TRBD1. This CDR3 region has 14 residues. Germline V gives CDR1 SGHTA, CDR2 FQGNSA. J lost 5 bases, V lost 2 bases, and 3 bases had no gene match. In DNA, the CDR3 is TGTGCCAGCAGCTTATCCGGACAGGGGGAGACCCAGTACTTC. It codes for CASSLSGQGETQYF.

The chain employs TRBV7-2 and TRBJ2-1; D gene uncertain. Per the germline V gene, CDR1 is SGHTA and CDR2 is FQGNSA. CDR3 length equals 13 residues. V gave up 3 bases and J gave up 7 bases, with 10 bases separating them. CDR3 DNA sequence: TGTGCCAGCAGCTTCCTCTCCCGGAATGAGCAGTTCTTC. It codes for CASSFLSRNEQFF.

The chain combines TRBV11-2 with TRBJ2-7, with 9 bases lining up with TRBD1. CDR1 and CDR2 from the germline V gene are SGHAT and FQNNGV. The CDR3 is 15 amino acids. V shed 5 bases, J shed 3 bases, and the junction held 8 bases outside the gene matches. Written as DNA, the CDR3 is TGTGCCAGCAGCCCAGGACAGGGGCCATACTACGAGCAGTACTTC. Encoded protein: CASSPGQGPYYEQYF.

V and J are TRBV5-1 and TRBJ2-7, with D possibly being TRBD2 (6 bases). The CDR3 extends over 14 amino acids. V was clipped by 0 bases and J by 5 bases, with 12 bases between them. CDR1 is SGHRS and CDR2 is YFSETQ in the germline V gene. The DNA for the CDR3 is TGCGCCAGCAGCTTGGGTGGAGGGTTAAACGAGCAGTACGTC. Translating it yields CASSLGGGLNEQYV.

The chain combines TRBV14 with TRBJ1-2; 7 bases agree with TRBD1. There are 14 residues in the CDR3. CDR1 and CDR2 (germline): SGHDN, FVKESK. The J segment lost 1 base and the V segment lost 6 bases, leaving 5 bases of the junction unmatched. The CDR3 here is CASSQNRGNYGYTF. CDR3 in DNA: TGTGCCAGCAGTCAAAACAGGGGTAACTATGGCTACACCTTC.

The count of this clone is one. The chain combines TRBV7-2 with TRBJ1-2; D remains ambiguous. V lost 5 bases and J lost 1, with 8 bases in between. Germline values: CDR1 SGHTA, CDR2 FQGNSA. There are 13 residues in the CDR3. The CDR3 DNA reads as TGTGCCAGCAGCCCGGACGGTAACTATGGCTACACCTTC. It is translated as CASSPDGNYGYTF.

The J gene is TRBJ1-5, the V gene TRBV19; a possible D gene is TRBD1 (6 bases). The V end lost 5 bases, the J end lost 3 bases, and 17 bases lay between the germline ends. The CDR3 covers 16 residues. Per the germline V gene, CDR1 is LNHDA and CDR2 is SQIVND (reference sequence). The chain's CDR3 is CASSATLGQNNQPQHF. The CDR3 bases are TGTGCCAGTAGTGCAACCTTAGGACAGAACAATCAGCCCCAGCATTTT.

The CDR3 region is CASSLVAGGLYEQYF. The CDR3 region has the DNA TGTGCCAGCAGTTTAGTGGCAGGGGGTCTCTACGAGCAGTACTTC. The chain is built from TRBV27 and TRBJ2-7; TRBD1 matches at 7 bases. J was trimmed by 3 bases and V by 2 bases; bases with no gene match: 7. The CDR3 contains 15 residues. Germline CDR1 is MNHEY and CDR2 is SMNVEV (reference sequence).

The gene calls are TRBV30 and TRBJ1-4; D not certain. CDR3 length: 10 residues. Trimming took 5 bases from V and 7 from J, leaving 5 bases between them. CDR1 and CDR2 (germline): GTSNPN, SVGIG (reference sequence). The CDR3 nucleotides read TGTGCCTGGGGTGCTGAAAAACTGTTTTTT. Translating it yields CAWGAEKLFF.

This chain links TRBV19 with TRBJ1-6; D may be TRBD1 (5 bases). The CDR3 has 15 residues. The germline CDR1 and CDR2 sequences are LNHDA and SQIVND (reference sequence). With 10 bases removed from V and 8 bases from J, the gap between germline ends came to 21 bases. CDR3 coding DNA: TGTGCCACCCCCCCTAGGCAGGGAGGGGATTCACCCCTCCACTTT. Its protein product is CATPPRQGGDSPLHF.

The chain is built from TRBV2 and TRBJ1-6; 9 bases are a match to TRBD1. The trim removed 6 bases at V and 10 bases at J, leaving 10 bases unmatched. CDR3 length equals 15 residues. Germline V gene data show CDR1 as SNHLY and CDR2 as FYNNEI. CDR3 sequence (DNA): TGTGCCAGCAGGGTGACAGGGGGTAAAGAGTCACCCCTCCACTTT. Amino acids: CASRVTGGKESPLHF.